This TCR beta chain emerged from a study of control samples from healthy donors and cancer patients. Deletions cut 0 bases from V and 4 bases from J, with 3 bases between. This CDR3 region has 12 residues. Looked up from germline, CDR1 is ENHRY and CDR2 is SYGVKD. Data came from immunoSEQ multiplex PCR; TCRdb stores just in-frame clones and leaves some out. The sample records 95,000 to 150,000 clones, around nine tenths being singletons. The chain couples TRBV10-3 to TRBJ1-2, with D unresolved. Sequencing input: blood. The receptor's source is a man aged 25-45 years in good health. The CDR3 reads CAISESIYGYTF. The CDR3 DNA is TGTGCCATCAGTGAGTCTATCTATGGCTACACCTTC.